The 12 T cell receptor beta chains reported below all come from one sample, sequenced in a study of glioma-infiltrating T cells after dendritic cell vaccination. Indicated time point: after dendritic cell vaccination, including at tumor progression/relapse. The data were produced by immunoSEQ multiplex PCR, yet TCRdb's version contains in-frame clones alone and is incomplete. The repertoire consists of roughly 60,000 clones, with around nine tenths occurring once and the leading ten covering around a tenth. This material consisted of blood, taken after dendritic cell vaccination. These receptors all come from a human donor with glioblastoma.

V usage is TRBV11-3 and J usage is TRBJ2-7, with 7 positions matching TRBD1. V lost 5 bases and J lost 1; bases outside the gene matches: 8. The germline V gene encodes CDR1 SGHNT and CDR2 YENEEA. The CDR3 consists of 15 residues. The CDR3 DNA follows: TGTGCCAGCAGCCCAGAGGACAGGAAATCCTACGAGCAGTACTTC. It translates to CASSPEDRKSYEQYF. Variable domain in full (rest from reference TRBV11-3 and TRBJ2-7): EAGVVQSPRYKIIEKKQPVAFWCNPISGHNTLYWYLQNLGQGPELLIRYENEEAVDDSQLPKDRFSAERLKGVDSTLKIQPAELGDSAVYLCASSPEDRKSYEQYFGPGTRLTVT.

The gene calls are TRBV6-6 and TRBJ2-1; TRBD1 agrees at 12 bases. The length of the CDR3 is 16 residues. The germline V gene encodes CDR1 MNHNY and CDR2 SVGAGI (reference sequence). The V gene end was trimmed by 0 bases and the J gene end by 7 bases; junction bases not matched to a gene: 4. CDR3 nucleotides: TGTGCCAGCAGTTACTCGGGACAGGGGGCTCGTAATGAGCAGTTCTTC. Its protein is CASSYSGQGARNEQFF.

The chain couples TRBV19 to TRBJ2-1; 8 nucleotides line up with TRBD1. V shed 8 bases, J shed 5 bases, and the junction held 2 bases outside the gene matches. The CDR3 has 12 amino acids. Per the germline V gene, CDR1 is LNHDA and CDR2 is SQIVND (reference sequence). Written as DNA, the CDR3 is TGTGCCAGTGACAGGGGAAACAATGAGCAGTTCTTC. As protein: CASDRGNNEQFF.

The chain couples TRBV7-9 to TRBJ2-4; 10 nucleotides agree with TRBD2. Trimming at V came to 1 base and at J to 6 bases, leaving 3 bases not matched to a gene. The germline V gene has CDR1 SEHNR and CDR2 FQNEAQ (reference sequence). The CDR3 runs to 15 residues. The CDR3 loop is CASSLGASGGNIQYF. CDR3 bases: TGTGCCAGCAGCTTAGGTGCTAGCGGGGGAAACATTCAGTACTTC.

The chain carries TRBV5-1 and TRBJ2-1; 7 positions match TRBD2. V lost 6 bases and J lost 8; bases outside the gene matches: 11. Looked up from germline, CDR1 is SGHRS and CDR2 is YFSETQ. The CDR3 loop spans 14 amino acids. The DNA of the CDR3 is TGCGCCAGCACCGAGACTAGCAGGAGTGATGAGCAGTTCTTC. Translation gives CASTETSRSDEQFF.

The genes are TRBV7-9 and TRBJ2-7, with D possibly TRBD2 on 5 matching bases. CDR1 SEHNR and CDR2 FQNEAQ come from the germline V gene (reference sequence). The CDR3 length is 13 residues. Between the trimmed V and J ends, which lost 10 bases and 2 bases, there was a span of 15 bases. The DNA of the CDR3 is TGTGCCACCAAGGACTTTAATGCCTACGAGCAGTACTTC. This sequence encodes CATKDFNAYEQYF.

The CDR3 DNA is TGCGCCAGCAGACAAACAGGGGCTGGAGAGCAGTACTTC. Protein product: CASRQTGAGEQYF. The V and J genes are TRBV5-1 and TRBJ2-5; 7 positions match TRBD1. V dropped 5 bases and J dropped 11; count of bases not matched to a gene: 12. The germline gives CDR1 SGHRS, CDR2 YFSETQ. The CDR3 runs to 13 residues.

The chain combines TRBV19 with TRBJ1-1; the D gene is possibly TRBD1 (5 bases). CDR1 is LNHDA, CDR2 SQIVND, per germline (reference sequence). Trimming removed 7 bases from V and 4 bases from J, with 16 bases in between. The CDR3 consists of 14 residues. The chain's CDR3 is CASTPRGVSTEAFF. CDR3 nucleotides: TGTGCCAGTACCCCACGGGGGGTGAGCACTGAAGCTTTCTTT.

The V gene is TRBV10-1, the J gene TRBJ2-2; D is undetermined. V lost 3 bases and J 2 bases, leaving 13 bases between the germline ends. In germline, CDR1 is WNHNN, CDR2 SYGVQD (reference sequence). CDR3 size: 16 residues. The CDR3 spells CASSDRFPLNTGELFF. The CDR3, as DNA: TGCGCCAGCAGTGATCGGTTCCCTTTAAACACCGGGGAGCTGTTTTTT.

J is TRBJ1-3 and V is TRBV18, with 10 nucleotides matching TRBD1. This CDR3 spans 18 amino acids. V lost 3 bases to trimming and J lost 2 bases; unmatched junction nucleotides: 10. The V gene's germline CDR1 is KGHSH and CDR2 LQKENI. CDR3 sequence reads: CASSPPGQGYAAGNTIYF. Here the CDR3 DNA reads TGTGCCAGCTCACCGCCGGGACAGGGGTATGCTGCTGGAAACACCATATATTTT.

The chain has TRBV11-3 and TRBJ2-1; a weak D match, TRBD2 (5 bases). Between the trimmed V and J ends, which lost 2 bases and 0 bases, there was a span of 11 bases. This CDR3 contains 16 residues. In germline, CDR1 is SGHNT, CDR2 YENEEA. CDR3 sequence (DNA): TGTGCCAGCAGCTTATTAAAGCGGAGCTCCTACAATGAGCAGTTCTTC. Protein sequence: CASSLLKRSSYNEQFF.

Worth noting for this clone: The junction departs from germline at one end; a sequencing error may be responsible. The CDR3 region is CASSERGFPPSVF. CDR3 bases: TGTGCCAGCAGCGAGAGGGGGTTCCCCCCTTCGGTCTTC. This sequence joins TRBV9 and TRBJ2-1; D is perhaps TRBD1 (6 bases). The CDR3 totals 13 residues. Germline V lookup: CDR1 SGDLS, CDR2 YYNGEE.